This is a list of T cell receptor beta chains from one sample in a study of immune evolution from preneoplasia to lung adenocarcinoma. Assay used: immunoSEQ multiplex PCR; TCRdb lists only in-frame clones, some missing. This table has fewer than 5,500 clones, 70% to 90% appearing once. The sample taken for sequencing was FFPE atypical adenomatous hyperplasia tissue from the lung. The receptors here all came from a person between 65 and 79 years old with lung adenocarcinoma. Each CDR3 is given with its conserved first and last residue. A D gene is named only where the DNA matches it firmly. Not all rows give a size; the values are once, few, many and, for expanded clones, a class.

J,V,D,size,CDR3,DNA
TRBJ2-6,TRBV27,NA,once,CASSFYTSGANVLTF,TGTGCCAGCAGTTTCTACACCTCTGGGGCCAACGTCCTGACTTTC
TRBJ2-7,TRBV5-1,NA,NA,CASSLQATYEQYF,TGCGCCAGCAGCTTGCAGGCGACCTACGAGCAGTACTTC
TRBJ2-7,TRBV27,NA,NA,CASSRPGITYEQYF,TGTGCCAGCAGTCGCCCAGGGATTACTTACGAGCAGTACTTC
TRBJ1-2,TRBV18,TRBD1,once,CASSPPGGQGDYGYTF,TGTGCCAGCTCACCACCGGGAGGACAGGGCGACTATGGCTACACCTTC
TRBJ1-1,TRBV2,NA,NA,CASSPRSNTEAFF,TGTGCCAGCAGCCCGAGGAGCAACACTGAAGCTTTCTTT
TRBJ2-3,TRBV9,TRBD2,NA,CASSAGGTSGRDTQYF,TGTGCCAGCAGCGCCGGAGGGACTAGCGGGCGTGATACGCAGTATTTT
TRBJ2-1,TRBV5-4,NA,NA,CASSQVEGFNEQFF,TGTGCCAGCAGCCAAGTTGAGGGCTTCAATGAGCAGTTCTTC
TRBJ2-7,TRBV7-9,NA,NA,CASSLFGKGSNYEQYF,TGTGCCAGCAGCTTATTCGGTAAAGGCAGTAACTACGAGCAGTACTTC
TRBJ1-2,TRBV28,NA,NA,CASSRYVDTRYYGYTF,TGTGCCAGCAGTCGCTACGTTGACACGAGATACTATGGCTACACCTTC
TRBJ1-2,TRBV7-9,NA,NA,CASSLRAVRGDYGYTF,TGTGCCAGCAGCTTAAGGGCGGTGCGGGGTGACTATGGCTACACCTTC
TRBJ2-5,TRBV27,TRBD2,NA,CASSPLVASGNQETQYF,TGTGCCAGCAGTCCCCTGGTGGCTAGCGGCAACCAAGAGACCCAGTACTTC
TRBJ2-7,TRBV6-1,NA,NA,CASRRAKTYEQYF,TGTGCCAGCCGCAGAGCGAAAACCTACGAGCAGTACTTC
TRBJ1-2,TRBV9,TRBD1,NA,CASSGGQPHGYTF,TGTGCCAGCAGCGGGGGACAGCCACATGGCTACACCTTC
TRBJ1-1,TRBV10-1,NA,NA,CASSETVNTEAFF,TGCGCCAGCAGTGAAACGGTGAACACTGAAGCTTTCTTT
TRBJ2-7,TRBV27,TRBD2,NA,CASSPGGSGRSYEQYF,TGTGCCAGCAGTCCTGGGGGTAGCGGGCGTTCCTACGAGCAGTACTTC
TRBJ1-2,TRBV5-4,NA,NA,CAIPMRGKVYGYTF,TGTGCCATCCCTATGCGGGGTAAAGTGTATGGCTACACCTTC